Here is one TCR beta chain with its context. As for the cDNA, it was generated by 5'RACE with 10-nucleotide random UMIs. A single record per CDR3 protein comes from TCRdb applying MiXCR to the 5' RACE reads. The table records fewer than 90,000 distinct CDR3 sequences, more than 8.5% of them present only once. CDR1 MDHEN and CDR2 SYDVKM come from the germline V gene. The CDR3 extends over 15 amino acids. The data originate from a study of neurological immune-mediated disorders. Time point: longitudinal time-point 1 (baseline). Source material: PBMCs. The chain joins TRBV28 to TRBJ1-5; weak D call: TRBD1 (5 bases). The origin of this receptor is a man aged 30 to 45 in good health. The CDR3 region is CPTTEGREVGQPQHF. CDR3 sequence (DNA): TGTCCCACCACGGAAGGCAGGGAAGTAGGACAGCCCCAGCATTTT.